This TCR beta chain originates from a study of T cell changes during pregnancy in multiple sclerosis. The CDR3 runs 14 residues. Germline loops: CDR1 SGHNT, CDR2 YENEEA. V was clipped by 1 base and J by 7 bases, with 10 bases between them. Assay used: immunoSEQ multiplex PCR; TCRdb lists only in-frame clones, some missing. The sample yields some 61,000 clones, 91% seen once. The sequenced sample was peripheral blood, obtained in the second trimester of pregnancy. The rearrangement uses TRBV11-3 and TRBJ2-2; possibly TRBD1 for D (5 bases). This TCR derives from a female donor with multiple sclerosis, enrolled in a pregnancy study. CDR3 sequence reads: CASSLGRVGGELFF. DNA of the CDR3: TGTGCCAGCAGCTTAGGCAGGGTTGGCGGGGAGCTGTTTTTT.